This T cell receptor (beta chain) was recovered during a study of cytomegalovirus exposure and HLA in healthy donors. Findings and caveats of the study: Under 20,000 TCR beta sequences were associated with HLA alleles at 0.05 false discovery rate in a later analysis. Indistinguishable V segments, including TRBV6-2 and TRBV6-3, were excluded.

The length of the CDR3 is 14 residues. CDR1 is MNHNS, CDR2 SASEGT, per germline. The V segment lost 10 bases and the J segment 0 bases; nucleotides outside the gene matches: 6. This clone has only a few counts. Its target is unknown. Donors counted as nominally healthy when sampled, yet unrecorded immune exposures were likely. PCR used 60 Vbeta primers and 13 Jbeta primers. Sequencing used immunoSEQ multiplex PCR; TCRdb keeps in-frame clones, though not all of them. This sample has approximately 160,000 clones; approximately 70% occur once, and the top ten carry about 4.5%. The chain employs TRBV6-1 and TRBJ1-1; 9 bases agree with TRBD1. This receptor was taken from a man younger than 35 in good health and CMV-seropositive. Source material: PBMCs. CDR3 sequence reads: CATHRDRVNTEAFF. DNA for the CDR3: TGTGCCACACACCGGGACAGGGTGAACACTGAAGCTTTCTTT.